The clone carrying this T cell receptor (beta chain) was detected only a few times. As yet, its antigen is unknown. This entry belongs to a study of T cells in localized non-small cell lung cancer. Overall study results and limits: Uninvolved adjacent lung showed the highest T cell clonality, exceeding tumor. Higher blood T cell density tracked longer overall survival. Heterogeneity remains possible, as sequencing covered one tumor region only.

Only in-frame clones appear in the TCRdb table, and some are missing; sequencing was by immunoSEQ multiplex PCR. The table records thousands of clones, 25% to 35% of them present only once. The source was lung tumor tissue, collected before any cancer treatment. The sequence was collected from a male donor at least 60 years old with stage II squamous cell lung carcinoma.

The CDR3 reads CASSQEARPIDEQFF. In DNA, the CDR3 is TGCGCCAGCAGCCAAGAGGCCAGGCCCATAGATGAGCAGTTCTTC. The V call is TRBV1, the J call TRBJ2-1; TRBD1 was called by the table and not checked on the DNA. TRBV1 is a listed pseudogene. The CDR3 is 15 residues long.